The sequence of this TCR beta chain was determined in a study of T cell responses to AZD1222 COVID-19 vaccine (dated by TCRdb to about 2021). Background for the entire study: A total of 230 to 250 trial participants underwent TCR sequencing, of whom nearly 210 received two doses of AZD1222 and some 26 received two doses of the MenACWY control vaccine. Enrollment into the trials was organized by age into subgroups of 18-55, 56-69 and 70-plus years, and those subgroups contained approximately 150, 30 and 60 TCR-sequenced participants, respectively. Study-wide findings and limitations: The vaccine-associated CD4 TCRs covered the entire spike protein, and the dominant responses fell in regions 160-218 and 743-854. The 56-69-year group was small, and its depth increase did not reach significance, likely because of low power. After two AZD1222 doses, spike-specific TCR breadth and depth were significantly higher than at day 0 and than in MenACWY recipients. Conclusions about previously exposed vaccinees are limited because only a handful of AZD1222 recipients were SARS-CoV-2 seropositive at baseline. Participants were mostly white British and included more females than males, and it was suggested by the authors that clonal diversity may have been underestimated. No day 14 peak-response samples were available, so repertoires were characterized only after the peak T cell response. Reportedly, almost half of the unique spike-specific TCRs recognized epitopes lying outside the regions that are mutated in the B.1.351 and B.1.1.7 variants.

For this clone: The target of this receptor is not known. No per-base quality is available; no much larger clone lies one base away.

The label giving this sample's time point can be read as: about 28 days (+/-7) after the second vaccine dose. AZD1222 recipients given second doses at about 4 weeks or at about 12 weeks were pooled, since spike-specific TCR depth and breadth were not found to differ between the two schedules. Vaccinee samples came from UK trials COV001 and COV002, including a single-blind randomized controlled phase 2/3 trial of AZD1222 (ChAdOx1 nCoV-19) in healthy adults. For TCRbeta chain sequencing, PBMC samples from trial participants were taken at day 0 and at day 28 after the second dose. The CDR3 regions of human TCRbeta chains were subjected to immunosequencing. The study's own analysis went as follows. Repertoire TCRs were checked for matches against a reference library of SARS-CoV-2-specific TCRs that had been generated using the MIRA antigen-specificity platform. Breadth was defined as the fraction of unique TCRs that were SARS-CoV-2-associated, and depth was defined as the fraction of total T cells that were SARS-CoV-2-associated. Using the MIRA data, each spike-specific TCR was assigned both to the spike region to which the TCR was reactive and to a CD4 or CD8 class. Log10-transformed breadth and depth values were compared by one-way ANOVA with Sidak's multiple comparisons tests. TCRdb re-hosts the immuneACCESS table, in-frame sequences only. Its copies lack some clones; in the studies checked, an unresolved V gene accounts for under half of them, and the cause for the rest is not known. The V and J calls and clone size are taken from that table; D and trimming were inferred from the DNA. For this sample there are approximately 210,000 clones; approximately 93% appear just once. The ten most abundant clones make up 3% to 3.5% of the sample.

The sequence was collected from an adult who received the AZD1222 COVID-19 vaccine. Sequencing was performed on peripheral blood, taken 28 days after the second AZD1222 dose.

CDR3 sequence: CASSLLDRAQNQAFF. The DNA is as follows: TGTGCCAGCAGTTTACTCGACAGGGCCCAGAATCAGGCTTTCTTT. The chain is made from TRBV28 and TRBJ1-1, with 7 bases aligning to TRBD1. The V end gives up 2 bases and the J end 11 bases, leaving 14 bases in the junction not matched to a gene. The germline V gene gives CDR1 as MDHEN and CDR2 as SYDVKM. Including the terminal cysteine and phenylalanine, the CDR3 comprises 15 residues. Of the read, only the CDR3 DNA is kept; its 45 bases are in frame from base 1.